The clone carrying this TCR beta chain was observed a handful of times. Its antigen is currently unknown. For TCRbeta, the library was prepared with unique molecular identifiers. TCRdb re-called the PCR reads with MiXCR, one entry per CDR3 protein. The data contain fewer than 350,000 distinct CDR3 sequences, around 7.3% of them singletons. Trimming cost V 6 bases and J 8 bases, with 14 bases left between them. The CDR3 contains 14 residues. The V gene's germline CDR1 is LGHDT and CDR2 YNNKEL (reference sequence). This sample stems from a study of T-cell reconstitution after alpha-beta-depleted transplantation in children. Findings and limits, study-wide: Newly produced T cells mostly provided counts and TCRbeta diversity after one year, as hyperexpanded clones declined. The study reportedly traced alpha-beta T cells about two months after transplant to several hundred expanded graft clones. Surviving recipient cells, namely T cells and thymic progenitors, were the source of high day-60 TCRbeta diversity in some patients.

The TCR was taken from a female patient aged 2-9 years who had a stem cell transplant for Fanconi anemia, so the T cells may come from the graft donor. This sample comprised peripheral blood, obtained 360 days after TCRalphabeta/CD19-depleted stem cell transplant. J is TRBJ1-6 and V is TRBV3-1; D is undetermined. CDR3 coding DNA: TGTGCCAGCAGTCAATTACGGCGGGATTCACCCCTCCACTTT. It codes for CASSQLRRDSPLHF.